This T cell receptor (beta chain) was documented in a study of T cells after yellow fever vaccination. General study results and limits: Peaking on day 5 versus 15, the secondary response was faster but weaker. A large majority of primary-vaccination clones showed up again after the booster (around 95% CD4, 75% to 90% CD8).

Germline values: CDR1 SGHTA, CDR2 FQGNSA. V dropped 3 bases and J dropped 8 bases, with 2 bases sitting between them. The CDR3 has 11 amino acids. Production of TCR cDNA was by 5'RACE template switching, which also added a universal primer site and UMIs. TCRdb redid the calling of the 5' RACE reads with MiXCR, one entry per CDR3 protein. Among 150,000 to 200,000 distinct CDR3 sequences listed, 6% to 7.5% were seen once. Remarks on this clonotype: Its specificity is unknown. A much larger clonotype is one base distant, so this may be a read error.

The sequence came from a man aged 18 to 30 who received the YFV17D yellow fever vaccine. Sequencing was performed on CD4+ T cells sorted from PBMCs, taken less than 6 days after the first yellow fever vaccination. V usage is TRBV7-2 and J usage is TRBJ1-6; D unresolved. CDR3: CASSFDSPLHF. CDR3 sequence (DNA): TGTGCCAGCAGCTTTGATTCACCCCTCCACTTT.